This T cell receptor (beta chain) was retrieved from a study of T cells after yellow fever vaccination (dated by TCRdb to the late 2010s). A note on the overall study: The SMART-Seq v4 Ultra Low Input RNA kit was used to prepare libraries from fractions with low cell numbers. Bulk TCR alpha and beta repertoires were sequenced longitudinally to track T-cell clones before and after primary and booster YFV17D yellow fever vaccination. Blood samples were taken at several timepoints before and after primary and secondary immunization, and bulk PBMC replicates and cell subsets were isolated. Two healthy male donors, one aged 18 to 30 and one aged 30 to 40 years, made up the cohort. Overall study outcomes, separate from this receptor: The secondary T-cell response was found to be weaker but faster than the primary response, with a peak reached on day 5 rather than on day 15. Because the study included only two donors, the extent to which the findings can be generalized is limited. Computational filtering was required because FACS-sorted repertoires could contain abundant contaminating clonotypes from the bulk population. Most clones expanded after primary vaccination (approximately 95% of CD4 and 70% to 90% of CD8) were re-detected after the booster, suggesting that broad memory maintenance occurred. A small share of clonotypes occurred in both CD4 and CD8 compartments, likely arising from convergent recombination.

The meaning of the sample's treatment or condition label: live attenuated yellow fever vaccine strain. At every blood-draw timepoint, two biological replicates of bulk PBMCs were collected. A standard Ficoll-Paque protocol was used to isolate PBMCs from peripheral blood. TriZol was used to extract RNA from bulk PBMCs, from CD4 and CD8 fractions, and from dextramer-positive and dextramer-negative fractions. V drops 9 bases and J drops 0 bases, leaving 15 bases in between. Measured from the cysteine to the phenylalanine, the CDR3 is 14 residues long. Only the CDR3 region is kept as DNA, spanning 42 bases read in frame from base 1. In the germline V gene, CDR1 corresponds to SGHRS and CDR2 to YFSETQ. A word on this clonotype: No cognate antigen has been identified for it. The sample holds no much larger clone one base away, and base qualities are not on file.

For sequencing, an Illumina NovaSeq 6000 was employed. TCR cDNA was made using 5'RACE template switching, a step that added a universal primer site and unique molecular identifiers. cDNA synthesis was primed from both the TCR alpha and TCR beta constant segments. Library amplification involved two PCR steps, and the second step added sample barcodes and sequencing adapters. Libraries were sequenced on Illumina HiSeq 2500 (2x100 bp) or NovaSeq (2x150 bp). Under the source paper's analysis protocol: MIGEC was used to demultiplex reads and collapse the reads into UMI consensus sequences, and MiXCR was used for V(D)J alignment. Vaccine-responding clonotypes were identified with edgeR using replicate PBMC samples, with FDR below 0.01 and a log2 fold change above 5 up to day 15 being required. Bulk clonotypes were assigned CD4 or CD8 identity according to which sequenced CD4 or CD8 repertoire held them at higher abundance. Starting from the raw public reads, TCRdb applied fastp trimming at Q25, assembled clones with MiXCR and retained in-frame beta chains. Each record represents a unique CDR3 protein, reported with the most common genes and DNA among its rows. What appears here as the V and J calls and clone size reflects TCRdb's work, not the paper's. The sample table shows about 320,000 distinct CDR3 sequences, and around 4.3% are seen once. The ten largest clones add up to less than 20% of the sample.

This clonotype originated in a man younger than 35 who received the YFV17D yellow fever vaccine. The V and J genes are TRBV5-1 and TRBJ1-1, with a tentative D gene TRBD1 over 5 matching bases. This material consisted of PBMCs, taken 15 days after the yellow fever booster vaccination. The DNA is TGCGCCACCTCGGCCACAGGTATGAACACTGAAGCTTTCTTT. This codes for CATSATGMNTEAFF.